Below are 10 T cell receptor beta chains sequenced from a single sample in a study of cytomegalovirus exposure and HLA in healthy donors. The PCR had 60 Vbeta and 13 Jbeta primers. TCRdb's copy holds only in-frame clones and misses some; the assay was immunoSEQ multiplex PCR. The sample carries roughly 120,000 clones, 76% recorded once. Source material: PBMCs. Receptors were obtained from a young man in good health and CMV-seropositive.

The chain uses TRBV19 and TRBJ2-2; a possible D gene is TRBD1 (6 bases). The CDR3 has 16 residues. CDR1 is LNHDA and CDR2 is SQIVND in the germline V gene (reference sequence). V was trimmed by 5 bases and J by 2 bases, leaving 15 bases between them. The CDR3 region is CASSWNYRDNTGELFF. As DNA, the CDR3 is TGTGCCAGTAGTTGGAATTACAGGGATAACACCGGGGAGCTGTTTTTT. The variable domain in full, with the rest retrieved from reference TRBV19 and TRBJ2-2, is DGGITQSPKYLFRKEGQNVTLSCEQNLNHDAMYWYRQDPGQGLRLIYYSQIVNDFQKGDIAEGYSVSREKKESFPLTVTSAQKNPTAFYLCASSWNYRDNTGELFFGEGSRLTVL.

CDR3 bases: TGTGCCAGCAGCCCAGGGACTTCCTTTTCTGATACGCAGTATTTT. It translates to CASSPGTSFSDTQYF. V usage is TRBV9 and J usage is TRBJ2-3, with a weak D call TRBD2 (6 bases). Deletions cut 4 bases from V and 6 bases from J, with 18 bases between. The CDR3 length is 15 residues. From germline, CDR1 is SGDLS and CDR2 YYNGEE.

The J gene is TRBJ1-1, the V gene TRBV11-2, with TRBD1 as a possible D gene (6 bases). Per germline, CDR1 SGHAT and CDR2 FQNNGV. The V end was cut by 8 bases, the J end by 3 bases, with 10 bases between. The CDR3 has 12 amino acids. The CDR3 is CASHRQDTEAFF. The CDR3 region has the DNA TGTGCCAGCCATCGACAGGACACTGAAGCTTTCTTT.

The V call is TRBV19, the J call TRBJ2-5; D is unresolved. Judging by the DNA end, TRBJ2-7 fits better; the J call may be wrong. Germline CDR1 and CDR2: LNHDA and SQIVND (reference sequence). The CDR3 spans 13 residues. The CDR3 region has the DNA TGTGCCAGTAGTCCCGCCCTAAACTACGAGCAGTACTTC. As protein: CASSPALNYEQYF.

The CDR3 coding sequence is TGCGCCAGCAGCCAATTACCCCTCGGGGTTGAAAAACTGTTTTTT. Its protein is CASSQLPLGVEKLFF. The V and J genes are TRBV4-3 and TRBJ1-4; D remains ambiguous. Germline V gene sequence: CDR1 LGHNA, CDR2 YSLEER. CDR3 length: 15 residues. The ends were cut back, 2 bases at V and 7 bases at J, with 14 bases in the middle.

This sequence joins TRBV29-1 and TRBJ1-1; TRBD1 might be the D (6 bases). The CDR3 runs to 14 residues. The V and J ends lost 7 bases and 1 base respectively, with 16 bases between them. In germline, CDR1 is SQVTM, CDR2 ANQGSEA. In DNA, the CDR3 is TGCAGCGCCAAAGGGGGGGCAGGGAACACTGAAGCTTTCTTT. It codes for CSAKGGAGNTEAFF.

Here the CDR3 DNA reads TGTGCCAGCAGTTTATCGGTGGGAGGCGGTCAGCCCCAGCATTTT. As protein: CASSLSVGGGQPQHF. The chain joins TRBV27 to TRBJ1-5, with D uncertain. The germline V gene encodes CDR1 MNHEY and CDR2 SMNVEV (reference sequence). This CDR3 region has 15 residues. V lost 0 bases and J lost 6, with 12 bases in between.

The chain joins TRBV13 to TRBJ2-2; 7 nucleotides align to TRBD1. Germline V lookup: CDR1 PRHDT, CDR2 FYEKMQ (reference sequence). The V segment lost 6 bases and the J segment 5 bases; nucleotides outside the gene matches: 3. CDR3 length equals 13 residues. CDR3 nucleotide sequence: TGTGCCAGCAGAGAGACAGGGACCGGGGAGCTGTTTTTT. Translating gives CASRETGTGELFF.

The chain links TRBV7-8 to TRBJ1-4; TRBD1 matches 9 bases. Germline V gives CDR1 SGHVS, CDR2 FQNEAQ. CDR3 size: 15 residues. Trimming removed 0 bases from V and 8 bases from J; junction bases left unmatched: 4. CDR3 DNA sequence: TGTGCCAGCAGCTTAGCGGACAGGGGAGGGGAAAAACTGTTTTTT. Its translation is CASSLADRGGEKLFF.

The chain employs TRBV7-8 and TRBJ2-1; 7 nucleotides line up with TRBD2. In germline, CDR1 is SGHVS, CDR2 FQNEAQ. The CDR3 has 14 amino acids. V dropped 5 bases and J dropped 10; count of bases not matched to a gene: 11. The CDR3 bases are TGTGCCAGCAGCATCGGCCGACTAGCTCGGGAGCAGTTCTTC. Translating gives CASSIGRLAREQFF. Variable domain in full (rest from reference TRBV7-8 and TRBJ2-1): GAGVSQSPRYKVAKRGQDVALRCDPISGHVSLFWYQQALGQGPEFLTYFQNEAQLDKSGLPSDRFFAERPEGSVSTLKIQRTQQEDSAVYLCASSIGRLAREQFFGPGTRLTVL.